This T cell receptor (beta chain) comes out of a study of T cell changes during pregnancy in multiple sclerosis (dated by TCRdb to between 2018 and 2021). About the study as a whole: Changes in the T cell repertoire over the course of pregnancy were examined in this study in women with multiple sclerosis.

Counted from cysteine to phenylalanine, this CDR3 has 11 amino acids. The read is trimmed to its CDR3 DNA, 33 bases read in frame from base 1. CDR1 MDHEN and CDR2 SYDVKM were looked up in the germline V gene. The junction carries 6 bases between V and J, which are trimmed by 6 bases and 6 bases respectively. The receptor library was made with the immunoSEQ multiplex PCR assay. In its TCRdb copy, this immuneACCESS table keeps in-frame sequences only and misses some clones. Where compared with another copy, unresolved V genes explain less than half of these, and the others have no known cause. This sample holds 35,000 to 50,000 clones; 88% were observed only once. 1% to 1.5% of the sample is taken by the ten largest. With regard to this clone: Its antigen remains unidentified. Per-base quality was not reported, and no clone a single base away is much larger than it.

The clonotype comes from a female donor with multiple sclerosis, enrolled in a pregnancy study. The rearrangement combines TRBV28 with TRBJ1-5, with the D gene uncertain. Material: CD4+ T cells from peripheral blood mononuclear cells, obtained in the second trimester of pregnancy. Here is the DNA: TGTGCCAGCAGGGGGAGTCAGCCCCAGCATTTT. Its translation is CASRGSQPQHF. Where the CDR3 stops, the reference TRBV28 and TRBJ1-5 genes take over; the full variable domain is DVKVTQSSRYLVKRTGEKVFLECVQDMDHENMFWYRQDPGLGLRLIYFSYDVKMKEKGDIPEGYSVSREKKERFSLILESASTNQTSMYLCASRGSQPQHFGDGTRLSIL.